This passage covers 22 T cell receptor beta chains from one sample sequenced in a study of blood T cell repertoires in COVID-19. The repertoire was sequenced with immunoSEQ multiplex PCR; TCRdb's copy has only in-frame clones and lacks some. The sample lists about 220,000 clones, 82% seen once, with about 3.3% in the top ten. Sequences were obtained from PBMCs or T cells enriched from blood (not recorded which). The source of these receptors is a woman aged 60 to 75 who had recovered from COVID-19.

This sequence joins TRBV3-1 (or the pseudogene TRBV3-2) and TRBJ2-7; 8 nucleotides agree with TRBD1. Germline values: CDR1 LGHDT, CDR2 YNNKEL (reference sequence). The CDR3 is made up of 17 amino acids. Unmatched junction bases numbered 13, after V lost 0 bases and J lost 6 bases. CDR3 DNA sequence: TGTGCCAGCAGCCAAGATCTAGTACAGGGGGATTACGGCGAGCAGTACTTC. The encoded protein is CASSQDLVQGDYGEQYF.

The chain joins TRBV2 to TRBJ1-6, with D hard to call. Germline V CDR1 and CDR2: SNHLY, FYNNEI. V was trimmed by 0 bases and J by 7 bases, leaving 7 bases between them. The CDR3 extends over 14 amino acids. CDR3 in amino acids: CASSEARANSPLHF. CDR3 in DNA: TGTGCCAGCAGTGAAGCGAGGGCAAATTCACCCCTCCACTTT.

J is TRBJ1-1 and V is TRBV6-5; 12 nucleotides line up with TRBD1. The germline V gene has CDR1 MNHEY and CDR2 SVGAGI. After removal of 9 bases from V and 5 bases from J, the junction contained 10 bases not matched to a gene. The CDR3 has 15 residues. The CDR3 nucleotides read TGTGCCAGTAAACGGGACAGGGGGCCGGGGACTGAAGCTTTCTTT. Protein: CASKRDRGPGTEAFF.

The gene calls are TRBV25-1 and TRBJ1-1, with D possibly matching TRBD1 (6 bases). The CDR3 spans 18 residues. Between the trimmed V and J ends, which lost 3 bases and 0 bases, there was a span of 20 bases. Germline V gene lookup returns CDR1 MGHDK and CDR2 SYGVNS. This CDR3 is CASSDYSTGQTVNTEAFF. The CDR3 DNA follows: TGTGCCAGCAGTGACTATTCTACAGGGCAGACAGTGAACACTGAAGCTTTCTTT. Looking up the rest from reference TRBV25-1 and TRBJ1-1 gives the full variable domain: EADIYQTPRYLVIGTGKKITLECSQTMGHDKMYWYQQDPGMELHLIHYSYGVNSTEKGDLSSESTVSRIRTEHFPLTLESARPSHTSQYLCASSDYSTGQTVNTEAFFGQGTRLTVV.

This clone has just a few counts. This chain connects TRBV7-2 to TRBJ1-5, with a tentative D call TRBD1 (5 bases). Germline CDR1 and CDR2: SGHTA and FQGNSA. The CDR3 length is 17 residues. V lost 4 bases, J lost 5 bases, and 21 bases lay in between. The CDR3: CASSSPRFGGNDQPQHF. The CDR3 DNA is TGTGCCAGCAGCTCCCCCAGATTTGGGGGGAACGATCAGCCCCAGCATTTT.

This clone showed up just a few times. Here the CDR3 DNA reads TGTGCCAGCAGCCTGGGCAGGGCGAGCGAGCAGTACTTC. This codes for CASSLGRASEQYF. The rearrangement uses TRBV7-2 and TRBJ2-7, with D possibly TRBD1 on 5 matching bases. V gave up 5 bases and J gave up 6 bases, with 14 bases separating them. CDR3 length equals 13 residues. Germline CDR1 SGHTA, CDR2 FQGNSA. The variable domain in full, with the rest retrieved from reference TRBV7-2 and TRBJ2-7, is GAGVSQSPSNKVTEKGKDVELRCDPISGHTALYWYRQSLGQGLEFLIYFQGNSAPDKSGLPSDRFSAERTGGSVSTLTIQRTQQEDSAVYLCASSLGRASEQYFGPGTRLTVT.

The V call is TRBV5-1, the J call TRBJ2-1; 10 bases fit TRBD1. Losses at the gene ends were 5 bases for V and 7 bases for J; bases not matched to a gene: 9. This CDR3 comprises 15 residues. CDR1 SGHRS and CDR2 YFSETQ come from the germline V gene. The CDR3 loop is CASRTGQGVQNEQFF. The CDR3 DNA follows: TGCGCCAGCAGGACTGGACAGGGGGTACAGAATGAGCAGTTCTTC.

J is TRBJ1-5 and V is TRBV4-1; D might be TRBD1 (5 bases). The CDR3 totals 16 residues. Germline lookup yields CDR1 MGHRA and CDR2 YSYEKL. V was shortened by 0 bases and J by 4 bases, with 13 bases between the two germline ends. The CDR3 bases are TGCGCCAGCAGCCAAGATCGGGACTTTTTAAATCAGCCCCAGCATTTT. Encoded protein: CASSQDRDFLNQPQHF.

This clone was detected only a few times. This sequence joins TRBV29-1 and TRBJ2-1; the match to TRBD1 covers 9 bases. The V gene's germline CDR1 is SQVTM and CDR2 ANQGSEA. The CDR3 loop spans 14 amino acids. Trimming took 5 bases from V and 8 from J; bases not matched to a gene: 10. The CDR3 here is CSVSGTGLFDEQFF. CDR3 in DNA: TGCAGCGTTTCCGGGACAGGGTTGTTCGATGAGCAGTTCTTC.

This chain links TRBV20-1 with TRBJ1-1; weak D call: TRBD1 (6 bases). The ends were cut back, 3 bases at V and 5 bases at J, with 10 bases in the middle. The CDR3 runs 12 residues. CDR1 is DFQATT, CDR2 SNEGSKA, per germline (reference sequence). The CDR3 region has the DNA TGCAGTGCTAGTACAGGGTATACTGAAGCTTTCTTT. The encoded protein is CSASTGYTEAFF.

This clone was detected a few times. The genes are TRBV7-2 and TRBJ1-6, with unresolved D. The CDR3 runs 13 residues. Germline CDR1 is SGHTA and CDR2 is FQGNSA. The ends were cut back, 1 base at V and 10 bases at J, with 8 bases in the middle. The CDR3 DNA sequence: TGTGCCAGCAGCTTAGACCCAGGCTCACCCCTCCACTTT. It specifies CASSLDPGSPLHF.

Here the CDR3 DNA reads TGTGCCAGCTCACCTATGGCGGTACAGAACACTGAAGCTTTCTTT. This sequence encodes CASSPMAVQNTEAFF. This chain links TRBV18 with TRBJ1-1; D ambiguous. With 3 bases removed from V and 1 base from J, the gap between germline ends came to 12 bases. The CDR3 has 15 amino acids. Germline V gives CDR1 KGHSH, CDR2 LQKENI. Full variable domain (missing parts from reference TRBV18 and TRBJ1-1): NAGVMQNPRHLVRRRGQEARLRCSPMKGHSHVYWYRQLPEEGLKFMVYLQKENIIDESGMPKERFSAEFPKEGPSILRIQQVVRGDSAAYFCASSPMAVQNTEAFFGQGTRLTVV.

This clone has just a few counts. V gene TRBV28 combines with J gene TRBJ2-7, with 7 bases lining up with TRBD1. Germline V gene data show CDR1 as MDHEN and CDR2 as SYDVKM. This CDR3 is 15 amino acids long. J gave up 2 bases and V 4 bases, and 8 bases lay outside the gene matches. The CDR3 bases are TGTGCCAGCAGTTACCCACGGACAGGAGCCTACGAGCAGTACTTC. Its translation is CASSYPRTGAYEQYF.

The chain carries TRBV5-1 and TRBJ1-2; 8 nucleotides match TRBD1. Trimming took 1 base from V and 8 from J; bases not matched to a gene: 4. The CDR3 length is 13 residues. Per germline, CDR1 SGHRS and CDR2 YFSETQ. The CDR3 spells CASSLSGQGGYTF. Here the CDR3 DNA reads TGCGCCAGCAGCTTGTCAGGACAGGGAGGCTACACCTTC.

The chain uses TRBV6-5 and TRBJ2-7; D possibly corresponds to TRBD2 (5 bases). V was cut by 6 bases and J by 3 bases, with 12 bases left in between. CDR3 size: 13 residues. Germline CDR1 reads MNHEY; CDR2 reads SVGAGI. CDR3 protein: CASSHGNSYEQYF. In nucleotides, the CDR3 is TGTGCCAGCAGCCACGGGAACAGCTACGAGCAGTACTTC.

This clone was seen just once. In nucleotides, the CDR3 is TGTGCCAGCAGTGAAGCGCCGGGGAACACTGAAGCTTTCTTT. Translation: CASSEAPGNTEAFF. The chain recombines TRBV2 with TRBJ1-1, with unresolved D. Trimming left V 0 bases short and J 1 base short, with 6 bases between. CDR1 SNHLY and CDR2 FYNNEI come from the germline V gene. The CDR3 has 14 amino acids. Complete variable domain (other parts from reference TRBV2 and TRBJ1-1): EPEVTQTPSHQVTQMGQEVILRCVPISNHLYFYWYRQILGQKVEFLVSFYNNEISEKSEIFDDQFSVERPDGSNFTLKIRSTKLEDSAMYFCASSEAPGNTEAFFGQGTRLTVV.

The chain couples TRBV13 to TRBJ1-2; a weak D match, TRBD1 (6 bases). Germline-derived CDR1 and CDR2 are PRHDT and FYEKMQ (reference sequence). V shed 4 bases and J shed 4 bases, with 13 bases lying between them. This CDR3 is built from 14 residues. CDR3 nucleotide sequence: TGTGCCAGCAGCTCCCACAGGGCACTCTATGGCTACACCTTC. Amino acid sequence: CASSSHRALYGYTF.

This clone came up a few times. The chain joins TRBV12-5 to TRBJ2-1; a weak D match, TRBD2 (6 bases). The CDR3 consists of 14 residues. V lost 1 base to trimming and J lost 6 bases, with 10 bases between them. The germline CDR1 and CDR2 sequences are LGHNT and FRNRAP. Here the CDR3 reads CASGLDLASNEQFF. The CDR3 nucleotides are TGTGCTAGTGGTTTGGATCTAGCGTCCAATGAGCAGTTCTTC.

This chain uses TRBV10-2 with TRBJ2-5; 7 bases line up with TRBD1. CDR1 WSHSY and CDR2 SAAADI come from the germline V gene. Trimming removed 6 bases from V and 5 bases from J; junction bases left unmatched: 9. CDR3 size: 14 residues. CDR3: CASRDRQGRETQYF. The CDR3 DNA reads TGCGCCAGCAGGGACAGACAGGGCCGGGAGACCCAGTACTTC.

As DNA, the CDR3 is TGCGCCAGCAGCCAAGCCACAGCAAATAATTCACCCCTCCACTTT. Translated: CASSQATANNSPLHF. V and J are TRBV4-1 and TRBJ1-6, with D unclear. Germline CDR1 and CDR2: MGHRA and YSYEKL. The V end lost 1 base, the J end lost 5 bases, and 9 bases lay between the germline ends. This CDR3 is built from 15 residues.

The V and J genes are TRBV21-1 and TRBJ2-1; the listed D gene, TRBD2, was not tested against the DNA. TRBV21-1 is a documented pseudogene. The CDR3 contains 17 residues. CDR3 in DNA: TGTGCCAGCAGCATCCCTCGCACTAGCGGATATCACAATGAGCAGTTCTTC. Its translation: CASSIPRTSGYHNEQFF.

The chain recombines TRBV7-6 with TRBJ2-2; D remains ambiguous. This CDR3 spans 16 amino acids. Trimming took off 5 bases at V and 0 bases at J, with 13 bases between the two ends. In germline, CDR1 is SGHVS, CDR2 FNYEAQ. The CDR3 coding sequence is TGTGCCAGCAGCCCACAGCCCTTCGCGAACACCGGGGAGCTGTTTTTT. It codes for CASSPQPFANTGELFF.